A selection of T cell receptor beta chains follows, all from one sample in a study of radiotherapy plus CTLA-4 blockade in lung cancer. Sequencing used immunoSEQ multiplex PCR; TCRdb keeps in-frame clones, though not all of them. The table has approximately 94,000 clones, roughly 85% seen once. The specimen was peripheral blood, collected from a patient treated with radiotherapy plus ipilimumab. The origin of the receptors is a human donor with non-small cell lung cancer that progressed on radiotherapy plus ipilimumab. Each CDR3 is given with its conserved first and last residue. A D gene is named only where the DNA matches it firmly. Only some rows state a clone size, as once, few, many or a class for expanded clones.

v_call: TRBV5-1; j_call: TRBJ2-7; d_call: NA; cdr3_length: 15; clone_size: NA; cdr3_nt: TGCGCCAGCAGCTTTGGCGGGGCGAGCTCCTACGAGCAGTACTTC; cdr3_aa: CASSFGGASSYEQYF
v_call: TRBV19; j_call: TRBJ2-1; d_call: TRBD2; cdr3_length: 15; clone_size: few; cdr3_nt: TGTGCCAGTAGTATTAGCGGGAGAAACTACAATGAGCAGTTCTTC; cdr3_aa: CASSISGRNYNEQFF
v_call: TRBV25-1; j_call: TRBJ2-1; d_call: TRBD2; cdr3_length: 14; clone_size: NA; cdr3_nt: TGTGCCAGCAACCCGGGGGGTTTGGACAATGAGCAGTTCTTC; cdr3_aa: CASNPGGLDNEQFF
v_call: TRBV5-1; j_call: TRBJ2-5; d_call: TRBD2; cdr3_length: 16; clone_size: NA; cdr3_nt: TGCGCCAGCAGCTTGGCCGAGCGGGAGGGCCAAGAGACCCAGTACTTC; cdr3_aa: CASSLAEREGQETQYF
v_call: TRBV5-1; j_call: TRBJ2-1; d_call: NA; cdr3_length: 15; clone_size: NA; cdr3_nt: TGCGCCAGCAGGTCGGGACTTGGAACATACAATGAGCAGTTCTTC; cdr3_aa: CASRSGLGTYNEQFF
v_call: TRBV19; j_call: TRBJ2-1; d_call: NA; cdr3_length: 13; clone_size: NA; cdr3_nt: TGTGCCAGTAGTATAGGTAATCGGGGGGCAGAATTCTTC; cdr3_aa: CASSIGNRGAEFF
v_call: TRBV5-4; j_call: TRBJ2-7; d_call: TRBD1; cdr3_length: 14; clone_size: NA; cdr3_nt: TGTGCCAGCAGCCAGGACAGGGGGGCCTACGAGCAGTACTTC; cdr3_aa: CASSQDRGAYEQYF
v_call: TRBV19; j_call: TRBJ2-5; d_call: TRBD2; cdr3_length: 15; clone_size: NA; cdr3_nt: TGTGCCAGTAGTAGGGCTCGCGGGAGCCAAGAGACCCAGTACTTC; cdr3_aa: CASSRARGSQETQYF
v_call: TRBV7-9; j_call: TRBJ2-1; d_call: TRBD1; cdr3_length: 16; clone_size: once; cdr3_nt: TGTGCCAGCGGACCACCGGGACAGCTATCCTACAATGAGCAGTTCTTC; cdr3_aa: CASGPPGQLSYNEQFF
v_call: TRBV19; j_call: TRBJ1-1; d_call: TRBD1; cdr3_length: 15; clone_size: NA; cdr3_nt: TGTGCCAGTAGGCCAACCGGGACAGGGCTTACTGAAGCTTTCTTT; cdr3_aa: CASRPTGTGLTEAFF
v_call: TRBV27; j_call: TRBJ2-1; d_call: NA; cdr3_length: 11; clone_size: once; cdr3_nt: TGTGCCAGCAGTTCGAACACGGAGCAGTTCTTC; cdr3_aa: CASSSNTEQFF
v_call: TRBV18; j_call: TRBJ2-1; d_call: NA; cdr3_length: 13; clone_size: NA; cdr3_nt: TGTGCCAGCTCACCTTCTTTAGGGGGTGAGCAGTTCTTC; cdr3_aa: CASSPSLGGEQFF
v_call: TRBV4-1; j_call: TRBJ2-1; d_call: TRBD1; cdr3_length: 13; clone_size: few; cdr3_nt: TGCGCCAGCAGCCGACAGGGGGCAGATGAGCAGTTCTTC; cdr3_aa: CASSRQGADEQFF
v_call: TRBV2; j_call: TRBJ2-5; d_call: NA; cdr3_length: 10; clone_size: NA; cdr3_nt: TGTGCCTTGGGGGAGGAGACCCAGTACTTC; cdr3_aa: CALGEETQYF
v_call: TRBV28; j_call: TRBJ1-4; d_call: NA; cdr3_length: 11; clone_size: NA; cdr3_nt: TGTGCCAGCAGTTTAAGGGGGGAACTGTTTTTT; cdr3_aa: CASSLRGELFF
v_call: TRBV7-9; j_call: TRBJ2-7; d_call: NA; cdr3_length: 14; clone_size: NA; cdr3_nt: TGTGCCAGCAGCTACGACAGGAACTCCTACGAGCAGTACTTC; cdr3_aa: CASSYDRNSYEQYF
v_call: TRBV5-4; j_call: TRBJ2-7; d_call: TRBD2; cdr3_length: 15; clone_size: NA; cdr3_nt: TGTGCCAGCAGCTTGGCGGCGGGAGGAACTAACGAGCAGTACTTC; cdr3_aa: CASSLAAGGTNEQYF
v_call: TRBV9; j_call: TRBJ2-3; d_call: NA; cdr3_length: 15; clone_size: NA; cdr3_nt: TGTGCCAGCAGCGTAGTAGGGGTCAGCACAGATACGCAGTATTTT; cdr3_aa: CASSVVGVSTDTQYF
v_call: TRBV18; j_call: TRBJ1-4; d_call: NA; cdr3_length: 12; clone_size: few; cdr3_nt: TGTGCCAGCTCACCATCGGATGAAAAACTGTTTTTT; cdr3_aa: CASSPSDEKLFF
v_call: TRBV4-1; j_call: TRBJ1-2; d_call: NA; cdr3_length: 14; clone_size: NA; cdr3_nt: TGCGCCAGCAGCCCTCAGGGGTTTGGGTATGGCTACACCTTC; cdr3_aa: CASSPQGFGYGYTF
v_call: TRBV12-5; j_call: TRBJ1-4; d_call: NA; cdr3_length: 11; clone_size: few; cdr3_nt: TGTGCTAGCCTAGAGAATGAAAAACTGTTTTTT; cdr3_aa: CASLENEKLFF
v_call: TRBV6-4; j_call: TRBJ2-5; d_call: TRBD2; cdr3_length: 14; clone_size: NA; cdr3_nt: TGTGCCAGCAGCCAGACTAGCGGGGGACAGACCCAGTACTTC; cdr3_aa: CASSQTSGGQTQYF
v_call: TRBV2; j_call: TRBJ1-2; d_call: TRBD1; cdr3_length: 17; clone_size: NA; cdr3_nt: TGTGCCAGCAGTGAAGCAGGCTCCCAGGGGGCCCCCTATGGCTACACCTTC; cdr3_aa: CASSEAGSQGAPYGYTF
v_call: TRBV25-1; j_call: TRBJ2-3; d_call: TRBD2; cdr3_length: 17; clone_size: NA; cdr3_nt: TGTGCCAGCAGCATCCGTAAGCGGGAGCGGGGCACAGATACGCAGTATTTT; cdr3_aa: CASSIRKRERGTDTQYF